This TCR beta chain originates from a study of identical twins. TCRdb re-analysed the 5' RACE reads in MiXCR, keeping a single row per CDR3 protein. The sample lists 500,000 to 700,000 distinct CDR3 sequences; less than 9% were seen once. General study findings and limits: Excess sharing by twins proved weaker in beta out-of-frame sequences. Abundant beta clonotypes from cord blood bore fewer insertions; memory repertoires lacked this pattern. Twin-shared out-of-frame alpha sequences were enriched for low generation probability.

This clonotype was seen many times. Its antigen is not known. This CDR3 has 15 amino acids. Germline lookup yields CDR1 SNHLY and CDR2 FYNNEI. Trimming removed 7 bases at V and 5 bases at J, with 17 bases between. This sample was also put to use in a study of yellow fever vaccine responses in identical twins. As that study records: Convergence reportedly seemed to mark part of the twins' vaccine T cell response, with personalization marking the rest.

The clonotype was recovered from a woman aged 18-30 years in good health. Input material: PBMCs. The chain joins TRBV2 to TRBJ1-4; D gene uncertain. CDR3 in amino acids: CASNTYGDPNEKLFF. CDR3 nucleotide sequence: TGTGCCAGCAACACTTACGGGGATCCGAATGAAAAACTGTTTTTT.